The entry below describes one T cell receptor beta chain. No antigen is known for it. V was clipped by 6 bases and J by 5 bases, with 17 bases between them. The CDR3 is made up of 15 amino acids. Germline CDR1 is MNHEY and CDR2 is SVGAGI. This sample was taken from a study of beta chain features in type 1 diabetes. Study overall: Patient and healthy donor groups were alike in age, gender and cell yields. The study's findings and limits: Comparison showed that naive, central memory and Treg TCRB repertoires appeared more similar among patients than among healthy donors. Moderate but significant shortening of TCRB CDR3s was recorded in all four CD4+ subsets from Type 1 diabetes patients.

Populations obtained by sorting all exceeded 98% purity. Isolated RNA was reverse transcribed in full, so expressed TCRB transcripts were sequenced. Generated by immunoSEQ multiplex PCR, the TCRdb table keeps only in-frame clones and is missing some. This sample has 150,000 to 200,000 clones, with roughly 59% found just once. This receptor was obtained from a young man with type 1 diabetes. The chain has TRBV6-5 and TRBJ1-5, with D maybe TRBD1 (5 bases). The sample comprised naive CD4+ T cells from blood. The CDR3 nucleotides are TGTGCCAGCAGACCGATCCTGGGGGGTGATCAGCCCCAGCATTTT. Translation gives CASRPILGGDQPQHF.